One and the same sample provided the 3 T cell receptor beta chains below, sequenced in a study of blood T cell repertoires in COVID-19. Some clones are missing from TCRdb's copy, which holds only in-frame ones; the method was immunoSEQ multiplex PCR. The table includes approximately 140,000 clones, about nine tenths detected once. Sequenced input: peripheral blood. These receptors were taken from a man in his fifties with active or convalescent COVID-19.

The genes are TRBV6-5 and TRBJ2-7, with TRBD1 identical over 11 bases. Germline CDR1 is MNHEY and CDR2 is SVGAGI. Unmatched junction bases numbered 7, after V lost 6 bases and J lost 3 bases. This CDR3 has 15 amino acids. The CDR3: CASRPGQGAGYEQYF. CDR3 coding DNA: TGTGCCAGCAGGCCCGGACAGGGGGCTGGCTACGAGCAGTACTTC.

This clone was seen more than once but under ten times. This rearrangement joins TRBV2 to TRBJ2-7; 7 positions agree with TRBD1. V lost 5 bases and J lost 6; bases outside the gene matches: 7. The CDR3 runs 13 residues. Germline V lookup: CDR1 SNHLY, CDR2 FYNNEI. This CDR3 reads CASSTDRVFEQYF. For the CDR3, the DNA is TGTGCCAGCAGTACTGACAGGGTCTTCGAGCAGTACTTC.

The V and J genes are TRBV2 and TRBJ1-6; D might be TRBD1 (5 bases). CDR3 length equals 15 residues. V lost 7 bases and J lost 5, with 15 bases in between. Germline values: CDR1 SNHLY, CDR2 FYNNEI. The CDR3 region has the DNA TGTGCCAGCACCGCCCTGGGGGGAGATAATTCACCCCTCCACTTT. Translated, it gives CASTALGGDNSPLHF. Looking up the rest from reference TRBV2 and TRBJ1-6 gives the full variable domain: EPEVTQTPSHQVTQMGQEVILRCVPISNHLYFYWYRQILGQKVEFLVSFYNNEISEKSEIFDDQFSVERPDGSNFTLKIRSTKLEDSAMYFCASTALGGDNSPLHFGNGTRLTVT.